The rows below give T cell receptor beta chains drawn from one sample of a study of blood T cell repertoires in COVID-19. Only in-frame clones appear in the TCRdb table, and some are missing; sequencing was by immunoSEQ multiplex PCR. The sample contains under 300,000 clones, approximately 91% of which appear only once. Source material: PBMCs or T cells enriched from blood (not recorded which). The receptors stem from a woman between 35 and 50 years old with acute COVID-19. CDR3s include the opening cysteine and the closing phenylalanine or tryptophan. The order of the fields is D gene, J gene, clone size, V gene, CDR3 protein, CDR3 DNA. A D gene is named only where the DNA matches it firmly. Some rows have no size entry. The others give once, few or many, or a class for an expanded clone.

NA,TRBJ1-1,NA,TRBV6-5,CASSYDGGARAFF,TGTGCCAGCAGTTATGACGGGGGGGCGCGGGCTTTCTTT
NA,TRBJ1-5,NA,TRBV2,CASTPRTNSNQPQHF,TGTGCCAGCACCCCCAGGACAAATAGCAATCAGCCCCAGCATTTT
NA,TRBJ2-2,NA,TRBV25-1,CASSDGRGRTGELFF,TGTGCCAGCAGTGATGGCAGGGGAAGGACCGGGGAGCTGTTTTTT
NA,TRBJ1-5,NA,TRBV3-1/TRBV3-2,CASSQHGRGLSQPQHF,TGTGCCAGCAGCCAACATGGTAGGGGCTTAAGTCAGCCCCAGCATTTT
TRBD1,TRBJ1-1,NA,TRBV2,CASRAGTVNTEAFF,TGTGCCAGCAGGGCCGGGACAGTGAACACTGAAGCTTTCTTT
NA,TRBJ2-1,NA,TRBV24-1,CATSSRGRHNEQFF,TGTGCCACCTCGAGCCGGGGTAGACACAATGAGCAGTTCTTC
NA,TRBJ1-2,NA,TRBV28,CASSLSGEVNYGYTF,TGTGCCAGCAGTTTATCGGGGGAGGTAAACTATGGCTACACCTTC
NA,TRBJ1-2,NA,TRBV24-1,CATSDSGYGYTF,TGTGCCACCAGTGATTCGGGGTATGGCTACACCTTC
NA,TRBJ2-5,once,TRBV7-2,CASSLGVARETQYF,TGTGCCAGCAGCTTGGGTGTAGCACGGGAGACCCAGTACTTC
NA,TRBJ2-3,NA,TRBV5-1,CASTPWRSTDTQYF,TGCGCCAGCACCCCGTGGCGGAGCACAGATACGCAGTATTTT
TRBD1,TRBJ2-1,NA,TRBV5-1,CASSSGQGAYNEQFF,TGCGCCAGCAGCTCGGGACAGGGGGCGTACAATGAGCAGTTCTTC
NA,TRBJ1-5,NA,TRBV7-9,CASSSEYNQPQHF,TGTGCCAGCAGCTCCGAGTACAATCAGCCCCAGCATTTT
TRBD1,TRBJ2-3,once,TRBV7-3,CASSRDRVADTQYF,TGTGCCAGCAGCCGGGACAGGGTGGCAGATACGCAGTATTTT
NA,TRBJ1-2,NA,TRBV7-9,CASSLEAGF,TGTGCCAGCAGCTTAGAGGCAGGCTTC
NA,TRBJ2-3,NA,TRBV5-4,CASSFGGPGTDTQYF,TGTGCCAGCAGCTTCGGGGGGCCCGGCACAGATACGCAGTATTTT
TRBD2,TRBJ2-2,NA,TRBV5-6,CASSLLAGGRGTGELFF,TGTGCCAGCAGCTTACTAGCGGGGGGGCGCGGCACCGGGGAGCTGTTTTTT
TRBD1,TRBJ2-5,NA,TRBV28,CASSLTGTGSSYF,TGTGCCAGCAGCTTGACCGGGACAGGGTCTAGCTACTTC
TRBD1,TRBJ2-1,NA,TRBV11-3,CASSPPQGSSYNEQFF,TGTGCCAGCAGCCCTCCACAGGGGAGCTCCTACAATGAGCAGTTCTTC
TRBD2,TRBJ2-7,few,TRBV3-1/TRBV3-2,CASSRLAADEQYF,TGTGCCAGCAGCCGACTAGCGGCAGACGAGCAGTACTTC
NA,TRBJ1-5,NA,TRBV28,CASSAVGSSNQPQHF,TGTGCCAGCAGCGCGGTAGGGAGTAGCAATCAGCCCCAGCATTTT
TRBD1,TRBJ1-2,NA,TRBV18,CASSPEGQGYGYTF,TGTGCCAGCTCACCAGAGGGACAGGGCTATGGCTACACCTTC
TRBD1,TRBJ2-6,NA,TRBV14,CASSRDRGLTGANVLTF,TGTGCCAGCAGCCGGGACAGGGGGTTAACTGGGGCCAACGTCCTGACTTTC
NA,TRBJ2-3,NA,TRBV10-3,CAISSGGTDTQYF,TGTGCCATCAGTTCAGGGGGGACAGATACGCAGTATTTT
TRBD1,TRBJ1-4,NA,TRBV5-1,CASRQGDYNEKLFF,TGCGCCAGCCGACAGGGGGATTACAATGAAAAACTGTTTTTT
TRBD2,TRBJ2-1,NA,TRBV7-2,CASSFGGGGDGQFF,TGTGCCAGCAGCTTTGGCGGGGGGGGTGACGGGCAGTTCTTC
NA,TRBJ1-3,NA,TRBV18,CASSPAPGSGNTIYF,TGTGCCAGCTCACCAGCCCCAGGCTCCGGAAACACCATATATTTT
NA,TRBJ2-7,few,TRBV15,CATSKGTYEQYF,TGTGCCACCAGCAAGGGGACCTACGAGCAGTACTTC
NA,TRBJ1-6,NA,TRBV30,CAWSLGQGQSPLHF,TGTGCCTGGAGTTTGGGGCAGGGTCAATCACCCCTCCACTTT
TRBD2,TRBJ2-1,NA,TRBV20-1,CSASKPGGPGNEQFF,TGCAGTGCTAGTAAACCGGGAGGGCCGGGCAATGAGCAGTTCTTC
NA,TRBJ1-3,NA,TRBV2,CASSVIRSSGNTIYF,TGTGCCAGCAGTGTAATACGGAGCTCTGGAAACACCATATATTTT
NA,TRBJ2-7,NA,TRBV3-1/TRBV3-2,CASSQVPLEQYF,TGTGCCAGCAGCCAAGTCCCCCTCGAGCAGTACTTC
TRBD1,TRBJ2-5,NA,TRBV24-1,CATSDVFRTGQETQYF,TGTGCCACCAGTGATGTCTTCCGGACAGGACAAGAGACCCAGTACTTC
TRBD1,TRBJ1-5,NA,TRBV15,CATSRDWGTGSLSVQPQHF,TGTGCCACCAGCAGAGATTGGGGGACAGGGAGCCTAAGTGTTCAGCCCCAGCATTTT
TRBD1,TRBJ1-1,few,TRBV7-3,CASSTRQGNTEAFF,TGTGCCAGCAGCACCCGACAGGGGAACACTGAAGCTTTCTTT
TRBD2,TRBJ2-1,NA,TRBV5-1,CASSSGRGLAAPYNEQFF,TGCGCCAGCAGCTCTGGAAGGGGACTAGCGGCTCCGTACAATGAGCAGTTCTTC
NA,TRBJ1-6,NA,TRBV5-1,CASSRQFDNSPLHF,TGCGCCAGCAGCCGACAGTTCGATAATTCACCCCTCCACTTT
NA,TRBJ1-2,NA,TRBV28,CASSLWVRGSYGYTF,TGTGCCAGCAGTTTATGGGTGCGGGGATCCTATGGCTACACCTTC
TRBD1,TRBJ1-1,NA,TRBV3-1/TRBV3-2,CASSYGQGGTEAFF,TGTGCCAGCAGCTATGGACAGGGGGGCACTGAAGCTTTCTTT
TRBD1,TRBJ2-5,NA,TRBV4-3,CASSQESYYNRGPQETQYF,TGCGCCAGCAGCCAAGAATCGTATTATAACAGGGGGCCTCAAGAGACCCAGTACTTC
NA,TRBJ2-1,NA,TRBV5-8,CASSSFDLLFF,TGTGCCAGCAGCTCCTTCGACTTGCTATTCTTC
TRBD2,TRBJ2-1,NA,TRBV7-2,CASSVSGGKVGEQFF,TGTGCCAGCAGCGTTAGCGGGGGGAAGGTTGGTGAGCAGTTCTTC
NA,TRBJ2-7,NA,TRBV3-1/TRBV3-2,CASSQDDRTYEQYF,TGTGCCAGCAGCCAAGACGACAGAACCTACGAGCAGTACTTC
NA,TRBJ2-3,NA,TRBV19,CASSKQGPDTQYF,TGTGCCAGTAGTAAACAGGGACCAGATACGCAGTATTTT
TRBD1,TRBJ1-2,NA,TRBV27,CASSFRTGPLPYGYTF,TGTGCCAGCAGTTTCAGGACAGGGCCTTTGCCCTATGGCTACACCTTC
NA,TRBJ1-5,NA,TRBV28,CASSLRLGTQHF,TGTGCCAGCAGTCTAAGGTTGGGCACCCAGCATTTT
NA,TRBJ2-3,NA,TRBV7-5,CVRSLARGSTDTQYF,TGTGTCAGAAGCTTAGCACGGGGTAGCACAGATACGCAGTATTTT
TRBD2,TRBJ2-1,NA,TRBV2,CASSARLAGYSYNEQFF,TGTGCCAGCAGTGCCAGACTAGCGGGATACTCCTACAATGAGCAGTTCTTC
NA,TRBJ2-1,NA,TRBV20-1,CSASGLLFNEQFF,TGCAGTGCTAGTGGACTCCTCTTCAATGAGCAGTTCTTC
NA,TRBJ1-2,NA,TRBV6-6,CASSFRDRPAGGYTF,TGTGCCAGCAGTTTCAGAGACAGACCGGCTGGTGGCTACACCTTC
NA,TRBJ1-6,NA,TRBV7-3,CASSSTRGSPLHF,TGTGCCAGCAGCTCTACTCGGGGTTCACCCCTCCACTTT
NA,TRBJ2-2,NA,TRBV5-1,CASSRSGPNTGELFF,TGCGCCAGCAGCCGCAGCGGACCGAACACCGGGGAGCTGTTTTTT
TRBD1,TRBJ1-2,NA,TRBV18,CASSPQGEAAGYTF,TGTGCCAGCTCACCCCAGGGGGAAGCAGCTGGCTACACCTTC